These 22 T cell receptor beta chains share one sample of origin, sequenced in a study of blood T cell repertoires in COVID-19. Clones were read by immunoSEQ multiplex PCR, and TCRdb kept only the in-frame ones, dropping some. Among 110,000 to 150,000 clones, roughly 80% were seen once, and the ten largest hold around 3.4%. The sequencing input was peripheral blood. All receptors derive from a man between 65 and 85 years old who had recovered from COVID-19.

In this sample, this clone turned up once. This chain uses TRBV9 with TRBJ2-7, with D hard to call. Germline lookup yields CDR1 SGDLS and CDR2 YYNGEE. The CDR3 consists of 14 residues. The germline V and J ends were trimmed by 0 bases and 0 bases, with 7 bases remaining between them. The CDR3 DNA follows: TGTGCCAGCAGCGTAGCTCTTAACTCCTACGAGCAGTACTTC. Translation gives CASSVALNSYEQYF.

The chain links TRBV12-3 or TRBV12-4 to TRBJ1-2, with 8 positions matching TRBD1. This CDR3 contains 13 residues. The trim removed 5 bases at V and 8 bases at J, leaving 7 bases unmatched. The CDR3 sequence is CASSPTTGAGYTF. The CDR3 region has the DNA TGTGCCAGCAGTCCCACGACAGGGGCCGGCTACACCTTC.

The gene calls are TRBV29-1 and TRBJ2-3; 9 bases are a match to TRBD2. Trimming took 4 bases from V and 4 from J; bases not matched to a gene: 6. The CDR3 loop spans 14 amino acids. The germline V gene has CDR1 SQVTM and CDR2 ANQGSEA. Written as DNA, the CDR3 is TGCAGCGTTGCCGCGGGAGGGCCCTCAGATACGCAGTATTTT. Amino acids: CSVAAGGPSDTQYF.

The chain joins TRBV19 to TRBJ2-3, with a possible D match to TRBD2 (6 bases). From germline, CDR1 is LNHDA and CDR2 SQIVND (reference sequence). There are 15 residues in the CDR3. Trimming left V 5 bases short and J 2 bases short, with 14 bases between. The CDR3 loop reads CASSSPTGVTDTQYF. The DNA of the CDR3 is TGTGCCAGTAGTTCACCCACGGGGGTCACAGATACGCAGTATTTT.

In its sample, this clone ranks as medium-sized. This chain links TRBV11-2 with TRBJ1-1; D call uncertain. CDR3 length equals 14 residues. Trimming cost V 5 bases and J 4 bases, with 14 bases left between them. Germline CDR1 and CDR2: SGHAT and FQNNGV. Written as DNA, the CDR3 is TGTGCCAGCAGCGTTAGCGGGGTCGGCACTGAAGCTTTCTTT. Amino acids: CASSVSGVGTEAFF.

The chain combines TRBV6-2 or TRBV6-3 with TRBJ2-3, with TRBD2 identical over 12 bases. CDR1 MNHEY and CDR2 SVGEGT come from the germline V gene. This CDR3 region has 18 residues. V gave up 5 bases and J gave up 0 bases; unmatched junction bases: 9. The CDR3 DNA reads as TGTGCCAGCAGTCCCTCAACCGGGACTAGCGGGAGCACAGATACGCAGTATTTT. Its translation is CASSPSTGTSGSTDTQYF.

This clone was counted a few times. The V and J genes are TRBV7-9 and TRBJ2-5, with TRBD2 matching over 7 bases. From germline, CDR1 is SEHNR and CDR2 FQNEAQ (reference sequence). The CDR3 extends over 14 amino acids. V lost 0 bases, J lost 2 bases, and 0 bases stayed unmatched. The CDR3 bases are TGTGCCAGCAGCTTAGCACTAGCGCAAGAGACCCAGTACTTC. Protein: CASSLALAQETQYF.

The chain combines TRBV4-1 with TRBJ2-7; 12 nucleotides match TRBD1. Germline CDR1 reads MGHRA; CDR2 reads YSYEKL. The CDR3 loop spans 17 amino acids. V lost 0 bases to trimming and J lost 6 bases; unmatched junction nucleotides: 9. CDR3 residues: CASSQDWGTGGSGEQYF. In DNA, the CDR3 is TGCGCCAGCAGCCAAGATTGGGGGACAGGGGGCTCGGGCGAGCAGTACTTC.

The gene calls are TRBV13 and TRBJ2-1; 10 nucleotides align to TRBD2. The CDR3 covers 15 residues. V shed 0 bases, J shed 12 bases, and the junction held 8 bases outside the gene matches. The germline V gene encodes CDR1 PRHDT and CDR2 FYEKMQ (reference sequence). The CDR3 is CASSLGLAGEVRQFF. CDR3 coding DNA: TGTGCCAGCAGCTTAGGGCTAGCGGGAGAGGTTCGGCAGTTCTTC.

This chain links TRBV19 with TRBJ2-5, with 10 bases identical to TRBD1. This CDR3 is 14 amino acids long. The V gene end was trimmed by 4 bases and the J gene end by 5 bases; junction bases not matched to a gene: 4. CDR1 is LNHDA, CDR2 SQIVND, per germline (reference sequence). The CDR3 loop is CASSTRQGAETQYF. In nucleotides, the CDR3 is TGTGCCAGTAGTACAAGACAGGGGGCTGAGACCCAGTACTTC.

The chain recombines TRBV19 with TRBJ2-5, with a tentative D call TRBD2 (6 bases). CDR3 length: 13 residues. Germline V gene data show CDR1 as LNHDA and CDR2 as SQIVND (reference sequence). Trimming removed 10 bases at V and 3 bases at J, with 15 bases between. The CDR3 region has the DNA TGTGCCACCCTCATGTCGGGAGAAGAGACCCAGTACTTC. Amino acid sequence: CATLMSGEETQYF.

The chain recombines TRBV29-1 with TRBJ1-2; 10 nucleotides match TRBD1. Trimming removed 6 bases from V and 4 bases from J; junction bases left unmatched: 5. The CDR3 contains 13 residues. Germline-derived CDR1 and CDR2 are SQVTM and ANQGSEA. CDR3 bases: TGCAGCGTGACAGGGGGCGTAAGCTATGGCTACACCTTC. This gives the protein CSVTGGVSYGYTF. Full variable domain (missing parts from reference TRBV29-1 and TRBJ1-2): SAVISQKPSRDICQRGTSLTIQCQVDSQVTMMFWYRQQPGQSLTLIATANQGSEATYESGFVIDKFPISRPNLTFSTLTVSNMSPEDSSIYLCSVTGGVSYGYTFGSGTRLTVV.

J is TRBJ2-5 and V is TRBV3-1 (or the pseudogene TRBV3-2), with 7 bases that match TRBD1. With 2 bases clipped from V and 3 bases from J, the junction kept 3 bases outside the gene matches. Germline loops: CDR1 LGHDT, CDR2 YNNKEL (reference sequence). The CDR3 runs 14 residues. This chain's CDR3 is CASSQLGTEETQYF. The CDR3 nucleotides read TGTGCCAGCAGCCAACTCGGGACAGAAGAGACCCAGTACTTC.

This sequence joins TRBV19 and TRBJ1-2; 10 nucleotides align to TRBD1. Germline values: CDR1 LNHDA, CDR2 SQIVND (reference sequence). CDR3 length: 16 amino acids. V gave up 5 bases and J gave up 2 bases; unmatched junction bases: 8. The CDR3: CASSDTAGQGNYGYTF. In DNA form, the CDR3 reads TGTGCCAGTAGTGATACGGCGGGACAGGGGAACTATGGCTACACCTTC.

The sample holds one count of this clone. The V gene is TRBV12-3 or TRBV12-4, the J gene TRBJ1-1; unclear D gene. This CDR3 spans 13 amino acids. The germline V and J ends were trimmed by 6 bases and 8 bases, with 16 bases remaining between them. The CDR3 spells CASRPGPGGEAFF. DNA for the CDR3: TGTGCCAGCAGACCTGGGCCAGGAGGGGAAGCTTTCTTT.

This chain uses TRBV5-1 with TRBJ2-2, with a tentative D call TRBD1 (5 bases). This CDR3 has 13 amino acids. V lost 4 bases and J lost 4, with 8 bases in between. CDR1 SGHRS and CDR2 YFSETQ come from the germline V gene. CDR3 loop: CASSVQATGELFF. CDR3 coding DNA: TGCGCCAGCAGCGTACAGGCCACCGGGGAGCTGTTTTTT.

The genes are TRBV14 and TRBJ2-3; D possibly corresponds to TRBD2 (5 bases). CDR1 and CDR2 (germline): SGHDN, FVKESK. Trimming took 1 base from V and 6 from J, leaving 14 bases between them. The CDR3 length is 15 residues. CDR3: CASSQAGGLRDTQYF. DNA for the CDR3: TGTGCCAGCAGCCAAGCGGGCGGACTCCGGGATACGCAGTATTTT.

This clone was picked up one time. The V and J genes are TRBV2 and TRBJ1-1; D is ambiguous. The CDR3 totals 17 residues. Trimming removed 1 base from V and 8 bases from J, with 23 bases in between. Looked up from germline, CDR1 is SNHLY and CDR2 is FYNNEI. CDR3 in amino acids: CASSEGLWSGFSSEAFF. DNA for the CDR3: TGTGCCAGCAGTGAAGGTCTTTGGAGCGGTTTTTCTTCCGAAGCTTTCTTT.

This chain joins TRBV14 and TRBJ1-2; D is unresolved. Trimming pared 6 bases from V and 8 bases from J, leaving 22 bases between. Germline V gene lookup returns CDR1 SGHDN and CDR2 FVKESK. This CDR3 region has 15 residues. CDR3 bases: TGTGCCAGCAGTCGGAACGCCGGGCCCCGGGAGGGCTACACCTTC. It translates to CASSRNAGPREGYTF.

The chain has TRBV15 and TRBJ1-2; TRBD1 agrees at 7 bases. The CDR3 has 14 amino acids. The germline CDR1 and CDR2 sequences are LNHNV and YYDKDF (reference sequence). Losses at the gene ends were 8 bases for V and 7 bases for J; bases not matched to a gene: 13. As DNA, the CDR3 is TGTGCCACCGGGACGACAGGGTTTAGAGGTGGCTACACCTTC. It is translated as CATGTTGFRGGYTF.

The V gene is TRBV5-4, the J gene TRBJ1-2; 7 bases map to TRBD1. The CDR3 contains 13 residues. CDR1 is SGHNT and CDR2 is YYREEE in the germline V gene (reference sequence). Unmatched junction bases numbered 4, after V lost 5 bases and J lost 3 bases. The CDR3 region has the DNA TGTGCCAGCAGTGACGACAGGGACTATGGCTACACCTTC. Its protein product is CASSDDRDYGYTF.

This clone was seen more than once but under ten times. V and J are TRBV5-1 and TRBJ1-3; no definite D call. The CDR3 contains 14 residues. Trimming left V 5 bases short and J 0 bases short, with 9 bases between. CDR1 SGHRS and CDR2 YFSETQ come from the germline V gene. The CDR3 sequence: CASRPGFSGNTIYF. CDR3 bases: TGCGCCAGCAGACCAGGCTTCTCTGGAAACACCATATATTTT.